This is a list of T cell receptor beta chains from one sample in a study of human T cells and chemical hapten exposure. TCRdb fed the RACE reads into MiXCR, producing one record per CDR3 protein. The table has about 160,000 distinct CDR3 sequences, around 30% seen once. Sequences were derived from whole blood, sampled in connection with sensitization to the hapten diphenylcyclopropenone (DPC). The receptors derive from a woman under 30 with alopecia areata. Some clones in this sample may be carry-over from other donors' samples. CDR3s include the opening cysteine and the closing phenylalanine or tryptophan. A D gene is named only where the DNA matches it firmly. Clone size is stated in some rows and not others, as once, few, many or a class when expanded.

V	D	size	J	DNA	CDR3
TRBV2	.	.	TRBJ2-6	TGTGCCAGCATGGGGGCTCTTCGGAGATCTGGGGCCAACGTCCTGACTTTC	CASMGALRRSGANVLTF
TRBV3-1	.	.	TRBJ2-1	TGTGCCAGCAGCTGGGGGCCCGAGCCCTACAATGAGCAGTTCTTC	CASSWGPEPYNEQFF
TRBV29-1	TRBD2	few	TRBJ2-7	TGCAGCGCCCTGGCCCCGGGACTAGCTGAGTACGAGCAGTACTTC	CSALAPGLAEYEQYF
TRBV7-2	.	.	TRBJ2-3	TGTGCCAGCAGCTTTCCGGGGCCCAGCACAGATACGCAGTATTTT	CASSFPGPSTDTQYF
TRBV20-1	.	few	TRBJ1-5	TGCAGTGCTCCTCCCTGGCAGCCCCAGCATTTT	CSAPPWQPQHF
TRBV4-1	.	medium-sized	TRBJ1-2	TGCGCCAGCAGCCAAGAGGTGACCTATGGCTACACCTTC	CASSQEVTYGYTF
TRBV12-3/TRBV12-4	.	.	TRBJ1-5	TGTGCCAGCAGTTTTCTCGCTGATCAGCCCCAGCATTTT	CASSFLADQPQHF
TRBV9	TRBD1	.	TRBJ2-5	TGTGCCAGCAGCGTAGGGACAGGGGTAGCGGGTTTTAAAGAGACCCAGTACTTC	CASSVGTGVAGFKETQYF
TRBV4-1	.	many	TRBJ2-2	TGCGCCAGCAGCCAAGGGGTTACCGGGGAGCTGTTTTTT	CASSQGVTGELFF
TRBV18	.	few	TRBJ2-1	TGTGCCAGCGCAACAAGACCGGGAGCGGCCCTGGAGCAGTTCTTC	CASATRPGAALEQFF
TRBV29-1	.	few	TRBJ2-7	TGCAGCGTTGGTGCCGATTTCTACGAGCAGTACTTC	CSVGADFYEQYF
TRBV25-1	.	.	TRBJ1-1	TGTGCCAGCAGTGAACGGAGTGTGGCCCACACTGAAGCTTTCTTT	CASSERSVAHTEAFF
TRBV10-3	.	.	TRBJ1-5	TGTGCCATCAGTGGTGTTAGCAATCAGCCCCAGCATTTT	CAISGVSNQPQHF
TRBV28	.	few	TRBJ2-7	TGTGCCAGCAAAAGCCTCGAGGTAGCTTGGGAGCAGTACTTC	CASKSLEVAWEQYF
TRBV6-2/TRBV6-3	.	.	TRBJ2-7	TGTGCCAGCGGAGACTACGAGCAGTACTTC	CASGDYEQYF
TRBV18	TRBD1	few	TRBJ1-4	TGTGCCAGCTCACCACTACGGACAGGACCTTCAACTAATGAAAAACTGTTTTTT	CASSPLRTGPSTNEKLFF
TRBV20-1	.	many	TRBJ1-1	TGCAGTGCTAGAGATCGGATAAAGGCTGAAGCTTTCTTT	CSARDRIKAEAFF
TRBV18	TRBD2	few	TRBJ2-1	TGTGCCAGCTCAAAGGAGGCGGGAGGGCCTTTCGAGCAGTTCTTC	CASSKEAGGPFEQFF
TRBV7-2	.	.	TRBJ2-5	TGTGCCAGCAGGAAAGGGGCTCTTCAAGAGACCCAGTACTTC	CASRKGALQETQYF
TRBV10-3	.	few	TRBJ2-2	TGTGCCATCAGTGTTGACGGTCCCGGGGAGCTGTTTTTT	CAISVDGPGELFF
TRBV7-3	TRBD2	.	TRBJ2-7	TGTGCCAGCAGCTCGGGCGGGGGGCCCATCCCTTACGAGCAGTACTTC	CASSSGGGPIPYEQYF
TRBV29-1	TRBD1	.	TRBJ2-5	TGCAGCGCAAGGAGACAGGGGGCGCGGGAGACCCAGTACTTC	CSARRQGARETQYF
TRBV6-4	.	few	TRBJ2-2	TGTGCCAGCAGTGACGGGACCACCGGGGAGCTGTTTTTT	CASSDGTTGELFF
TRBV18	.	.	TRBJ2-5	TGTGCCAGCTCACCACAAGGGTACCAAGAGACCCAGTACTTC	CASSPQGYQETQYF
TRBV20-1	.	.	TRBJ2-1	TGCAGTGCTAGAGACATCCATAGGTATGAGCAGTTCTTC	CSARDIHRYEQFF
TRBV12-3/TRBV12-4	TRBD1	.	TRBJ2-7	TGTGCCAGCACCTTAGGAGACAGGGTAACCTACGAGCAGTACTTC	CASTLGDRVTYEQYF
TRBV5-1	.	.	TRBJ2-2	TGCGCCAGCAGCCCACCGCTGTTGACAGGCCAGAACACCGGGGAGCTGTTTTTT	CASSPPLLTGQNTGELFF
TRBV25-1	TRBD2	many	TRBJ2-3	TGTGCCAGCAGTCGATTAGCGGGAGCGGGAGATACGCAGTATTTT	CASSRLAGAGDTQYF
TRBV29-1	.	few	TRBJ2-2	TGCAGCGTCAAGGAGGGGATCGGGGAGCTGTTTTTT	CSVKEGIGELFF
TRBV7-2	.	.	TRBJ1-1	TGTGCCAGCCGTAAGTGGGTAGTGTACACTGAAGCTTTCTTT	CASRKWVVYTEAFF
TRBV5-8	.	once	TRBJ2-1	TGTGCCAGCAGCTTGGGAGGGGGGCAGGAGCAGTTCTTC	CASSLGGGQEQFF
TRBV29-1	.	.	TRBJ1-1	TGCAGCGGATTTGGTATGGAAAACACTGAAGCTTTCTTT	CSGFGMENTEAFF
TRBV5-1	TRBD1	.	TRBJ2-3	TGCGCCAGCAGCTTGGGACAGGGGGCGTCAGATACGCAGTATTTT	CASSLGQGASDTQYF
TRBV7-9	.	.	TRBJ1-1	TGTGCCAGCAGCCGAAAGATGAACACTGAAGCTTTCTTT	CASSRKMNTEAFF
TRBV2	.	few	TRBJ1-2	TGTGCCAGCAGTGAGTGGTATGGCTACACCTTC	CASSEWYGYTF
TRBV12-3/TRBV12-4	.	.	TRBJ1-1	TGTGCCAGCAGTGTTCAAGGGGTTTCTGAAGCTTTCTTT	CASSVQGVSEAFF
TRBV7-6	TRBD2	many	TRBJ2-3	TGTGCCAGCAGCCCAGGGACTAGCAGCTATATAGCAGATACGCAGTATTTT	CASSPGTSSYIADTQYF
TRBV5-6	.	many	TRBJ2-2	TGTGCCAGCAGCCCAGTCTTCGCAGCCACCGGGGAGCTGTTTTTT	CASSPVFAATGELFF
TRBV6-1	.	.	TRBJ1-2	TGTGCCAGCAGCCTGGCCCGGATTATCCGGGCTTATGGCTACACCTTC	CASSLARIIRAYGYTF
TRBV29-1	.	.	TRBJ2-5	TGCAGTAGGACCGGGGAGGAGACCCAGTACTTC	CSRTGEETQYF
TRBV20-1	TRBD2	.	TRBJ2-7	TGCAGTGCAACCTGGACTAGCGGGGTCACTAGCGAGCAGTACTTC	CSATWTSGVTSEQYF
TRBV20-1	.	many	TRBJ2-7	TGCAGTGCTAACCCACGCCCCTTAGCGGTGGCCTACGAGCAGTACTTC	CSANPRPLAVAYEQYF
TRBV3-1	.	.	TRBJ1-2	TGTGCCAGCAGCCCCGTGGGGGGCCAAGGCTACACCTTC	CASSPVGGQGYTF
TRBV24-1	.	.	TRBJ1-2	TGTGCCACCAGTGTGGGGAATAACTATGGCTACACCTTC	CATSVGNNYGYTF
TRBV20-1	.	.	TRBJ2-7	TGCAGTGCTAGTCAGCCGGCAGGGACAAACGAGCAGTACTTC	CSASQPAGTNEQYF
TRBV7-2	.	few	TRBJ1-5	TGTGCCAGCAGCTTTGTTTCCCGGACAGTCGGCAATCAGCCCCAGCATTTT	CASSFVSRTVGNQPQHF
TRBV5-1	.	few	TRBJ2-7	TGCGCCAGCAGCGTCTCCAGGGGAGGGGACGAGCAGTACTTC	CASSVSRGGDEQYF
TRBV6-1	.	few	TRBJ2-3	TGTGCCAGCAGTGACAAAGAGACAGATACGCAGTATTTT	CASSDKETDTQYF
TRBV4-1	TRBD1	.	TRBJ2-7	TGCGCCAGCAGCCAACCGACAGGGGGCCGCTACGAGCAGTACTTC	CASSQPTGGRYEQYF
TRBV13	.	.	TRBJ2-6	TGTGCCAGCAGCTTAGGACGTAGGGAGTCGGGGGCCAACGTCCTGACTTTC	CASSLGRRESGANVLTF
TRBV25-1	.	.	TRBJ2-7	TGTGCCAGCAGTGACGGGAACGAGCAGTACTTC	CASSDGNEQYF
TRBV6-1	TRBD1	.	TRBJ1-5	TGTGCCAGCAGTGAGATCCGCAGGGGGCACTATCAGCCCCAGCATTTT	CASSEIRRGHYQPQHF
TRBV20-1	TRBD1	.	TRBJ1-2	TGCAGTGCTAGAGGGGACAGTCCTGGCTACACCTTC	CSARGDSPGYTF
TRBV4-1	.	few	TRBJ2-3	TGCGCCAGCAGCCGAGACTTGATTAGCACAGATACGCAGTATTTT	CASSRDLISTDTQYF
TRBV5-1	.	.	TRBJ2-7	TGCGCCAGCAGCGGCAATCAGGTACGGAAGTACTTC	CASSGNQVRKYF
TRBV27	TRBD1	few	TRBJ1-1	TGTGCCAGCAGTTTATGGGACAGGGGGGGTAACACTGAAGCTTTCTTT	CASSLWDRGGNTEAFF
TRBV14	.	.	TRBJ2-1	TGTGCCAGCAGCCAGATGGGCCAGGAGCAGTTCTTC	CASSQMGQEQFF
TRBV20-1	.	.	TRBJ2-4	TGCAGTGTTTTCCTTGGGGGGACAGCCAAAAACATTCAGTACTTC	CSVFLGGTAKNIQYF
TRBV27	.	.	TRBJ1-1	TGTGCCAGCAGTTCTGCGGGGGTTAGGACTGAAGCTTTCTTT	CASSSAGVRTEAFF